Detailed here is one TCR beta chain. The assay was immunoSEQ multiplex PCR, and TCRdb's table has in-frame clones only and misses some. The table records 65,000 to 90,000 clones, 93% of them present only once. The data derive from a study of technical replicates of blood from several donors. This sequence was found in a human donor in good health. The material sequenced was T cells isolated from PBMCs.

CDR3: CASSLGTSGPPGYF. The CDR3, as DNA: TGTGCCAGCAGCTTAGGGACTAGCGGACCCCCGGGGTATTTT. The genes are TRBV11-2 and TRBJ2-3; 10 nucleotides line up with TRBD2. Germline-derived CDR1 and CDR2 are SGHAT and FQNNGV. V trimming: 1 base; J trimming: 14 bases; junction bases outside the gene matches: 9. The CDR3 is 14 residues long.